The clone carrying this TCR beta chain was counted at least ten times. The source of the sample is a study of CD8 T cells in ankylosing spondylitis. Germline CDR1 is SEHNR and CDR2 is FQNEAQ (reference sequence). The CDR3 contains 13 residues. The V end lost 3 bases, the J end lost 11 bases, and 16 bases lay between the germline ends. Via MiXCR, TCRdb re-called the 5' RACE reads, giving one row per CDR3 protein. This sample has 200,000 or so distinct CDR3 sequences; approximately 12% occur once, and the top ten carry more than 9.5%. What was sequenced was blood, either unsorted or a sorted T cell fraction (not recorded which). The sequence was obtained from a female donor with ankylosing spondylitis or in good health (not recorded which). V gene TRBV7-9 combines with J gene TRBJ1-2, with D unresolved. The CDR3 is CASSLSGRRVYTF. CDR3 nucleotide sequence: TGTGCCAGCAGCTTGTCGGGCAGGAGGGTATACACCTTC.